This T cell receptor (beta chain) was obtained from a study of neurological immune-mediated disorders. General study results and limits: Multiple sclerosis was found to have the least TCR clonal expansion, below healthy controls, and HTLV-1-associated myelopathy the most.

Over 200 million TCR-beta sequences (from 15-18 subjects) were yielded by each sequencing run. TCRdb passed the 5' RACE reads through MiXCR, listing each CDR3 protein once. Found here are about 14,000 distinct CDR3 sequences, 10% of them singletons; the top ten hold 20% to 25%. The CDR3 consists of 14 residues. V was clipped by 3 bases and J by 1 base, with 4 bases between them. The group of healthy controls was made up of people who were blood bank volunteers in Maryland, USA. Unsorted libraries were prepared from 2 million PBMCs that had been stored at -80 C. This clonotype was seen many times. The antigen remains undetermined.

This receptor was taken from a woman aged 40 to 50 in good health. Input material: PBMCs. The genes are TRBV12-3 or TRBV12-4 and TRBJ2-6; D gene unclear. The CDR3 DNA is TGTGCCAGCAGTTTGGATTCTGGGGCCAACGTCCTGACTTTC. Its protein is CASSLDSGANVLTF.